This entry describes one T cell receptor beta chain. This sample was included in a study of blood T cell repertoires in COVID-19. The repertoire was sequenced with immunoSEQ multiplex PCR; TCRdb's copy has only in-frame clones and lacks some. The data show 45,000 to 55,000 clones, roughly 90% seen once. This TCR was sampled from a man aged 80 or over with acute or convalescent COVID-19. Sequenced input: peripheral blood.

In nucleotides, the CDR3 is TGTGCCAGCAGTTGGGGATCGGACAGGGGAAATGGGTATGGCTACACCTTC. Translated, it gives CASSWGSDRGNGYGYTF. This sequence joins TRBV5-6 and TRBJ1-2, with TRBD1 matching 9 bases. The germline V gene encodes CDR1 SGHDT and CDR2 YYEEEE. The V and J ends lost 5 bases and 5 bases, in that order; junction bases with no gene match: 16. The CDR3 spans 17 residues. The full variable domain, in which reference TRBV5-6 and TRBJ1-2 provide the parts outside the CDR3, is DAGVTQSPTHLIKTRGQQVTLRCSPKSGHDTVSWYQQALGQGPQFIFQYYEEEERQRGNFPDRFSGHQFPNYSSELNVNALLLGDSALYLCASSWGSDRGNGYGYTFGSGTRLTVV.